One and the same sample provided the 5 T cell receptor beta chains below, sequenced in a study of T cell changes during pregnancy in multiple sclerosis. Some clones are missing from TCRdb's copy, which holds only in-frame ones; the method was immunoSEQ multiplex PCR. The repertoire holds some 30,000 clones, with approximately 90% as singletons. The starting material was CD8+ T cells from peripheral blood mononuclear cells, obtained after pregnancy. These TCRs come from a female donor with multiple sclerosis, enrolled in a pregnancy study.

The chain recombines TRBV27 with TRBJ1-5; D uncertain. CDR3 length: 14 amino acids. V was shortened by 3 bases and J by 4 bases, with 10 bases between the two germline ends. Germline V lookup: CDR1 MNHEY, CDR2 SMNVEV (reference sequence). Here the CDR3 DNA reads TGTGCCAGCAGTTTGCGGGGAGGGAATCAGCCCCAGCATTTT. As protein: CASSLRGGNQPQHF.

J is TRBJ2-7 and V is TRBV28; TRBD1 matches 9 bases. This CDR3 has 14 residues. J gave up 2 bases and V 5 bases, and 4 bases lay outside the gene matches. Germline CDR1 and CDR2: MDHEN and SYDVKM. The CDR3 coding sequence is TGTGCCAGCAGTACCAACAGGGGGCCCTACGAGCAGTACTTC. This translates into CASSTNRGPYEQYF.

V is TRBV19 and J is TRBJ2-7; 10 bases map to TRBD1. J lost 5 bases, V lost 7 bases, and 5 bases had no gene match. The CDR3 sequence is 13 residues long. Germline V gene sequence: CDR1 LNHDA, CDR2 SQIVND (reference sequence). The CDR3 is CASKGQGIHEQYF. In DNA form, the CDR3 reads TGTGCCAGTAAGGGACAGGGGATCCACGAGCAGTACTTC. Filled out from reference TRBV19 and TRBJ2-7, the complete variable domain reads DGGITQSPKYLFRKEGQNVTLSCEQNLNHDAMYWYRQDPGQGLRLIYYSQIVNDFQKGDIAEGYSVSREKKESFPLTVTSAQKNPTAFYLCASKGQGIHEQYFGPGTRLTVT.

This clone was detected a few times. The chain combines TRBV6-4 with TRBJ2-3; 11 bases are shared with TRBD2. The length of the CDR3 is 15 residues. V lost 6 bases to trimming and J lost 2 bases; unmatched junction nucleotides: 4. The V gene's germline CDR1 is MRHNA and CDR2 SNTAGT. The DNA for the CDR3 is TGTGCCAGCAGCCGACTAGCGGGGACCACAGATACGCAGTATTTT. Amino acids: CASSRLAGTTDTQYF.

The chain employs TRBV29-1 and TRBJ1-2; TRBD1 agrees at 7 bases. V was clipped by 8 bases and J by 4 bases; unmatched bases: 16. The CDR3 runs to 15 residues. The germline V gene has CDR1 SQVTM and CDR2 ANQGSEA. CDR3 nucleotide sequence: TGCAGCACTGTAACAGGGGAAATAAGGGGCTATGGCTACACCTTC. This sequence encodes CSTVTGEIRGYGYTF.